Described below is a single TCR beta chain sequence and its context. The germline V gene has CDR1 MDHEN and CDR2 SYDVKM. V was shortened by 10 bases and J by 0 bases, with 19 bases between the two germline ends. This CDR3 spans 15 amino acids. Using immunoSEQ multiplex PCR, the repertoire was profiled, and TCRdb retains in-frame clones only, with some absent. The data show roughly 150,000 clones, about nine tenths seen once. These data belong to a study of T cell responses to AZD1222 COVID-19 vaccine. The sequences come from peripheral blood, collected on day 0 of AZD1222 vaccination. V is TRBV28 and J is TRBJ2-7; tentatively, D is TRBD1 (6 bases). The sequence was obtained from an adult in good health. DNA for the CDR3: TGTGCCACGCAAAATACAGGGAAGAGCTCCTACGAGCAGTACTTC. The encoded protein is CATQNTGKSSYEQYF.